This record looks at one TCR beta chain sequence and its context. These data belong to a study of quantifying T cell responses using KT2 cells. Study-level background: RNA was reverse transcribed with TCR alpha and beta constant-region primers. Estimated efficiency of the T4 ligation step was above 9% under optimum conditions.

Trimming took off 6 bases at V and 7 bases at J, with 13 bases between the two ends. Looked up from germline, CDR1 is MNHEY and CDR2 is SVGAGI. The CDR3 covers 12 residues. A single-stranded UMI oligo with SP2 sequence was ligated to cDNA 3' ends. The first PCR ran 3 to 5 cycles with an equimolar RC1.1 and RC1.2 beta primer mix. From the second PCR onward, TCR alpha and beta chains were processed separately. TCRdb redid the calling of the UMI-ligation and nested PCR reads with MiXCR, one entry per CDR3 protein. Of tens of thousands of distinct CDR3 sequences listed, 7.3% are singletons. Sample: PBMCs spiked with cells of the T cell clone KT2. The receptor was isolated from a human donor. The chain employs TRBV6-5 and TRBJ2-7; maybe TRBD2 (6 bases). CDR3 nucleotides: TGTGCCAGCAGGAGGACTATCGGGGAGCAGTACTTC. This codes for CASRRTIGEQYF.